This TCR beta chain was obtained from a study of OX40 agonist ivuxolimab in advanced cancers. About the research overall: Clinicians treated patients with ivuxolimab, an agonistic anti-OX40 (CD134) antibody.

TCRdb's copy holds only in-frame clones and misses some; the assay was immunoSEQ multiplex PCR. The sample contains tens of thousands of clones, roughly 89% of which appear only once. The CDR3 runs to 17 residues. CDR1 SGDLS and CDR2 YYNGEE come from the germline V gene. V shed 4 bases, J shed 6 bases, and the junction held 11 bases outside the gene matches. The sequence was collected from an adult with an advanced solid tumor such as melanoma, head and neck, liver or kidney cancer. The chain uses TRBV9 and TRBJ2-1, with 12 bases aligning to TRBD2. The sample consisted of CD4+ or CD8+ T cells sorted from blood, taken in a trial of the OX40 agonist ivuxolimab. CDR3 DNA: TGTGCCAGCAGCCGAAACACACTAGCGGGGGGCCCCAATGAGCAGTTCTTC. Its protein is CASSRNTLAGGPNEQFF.